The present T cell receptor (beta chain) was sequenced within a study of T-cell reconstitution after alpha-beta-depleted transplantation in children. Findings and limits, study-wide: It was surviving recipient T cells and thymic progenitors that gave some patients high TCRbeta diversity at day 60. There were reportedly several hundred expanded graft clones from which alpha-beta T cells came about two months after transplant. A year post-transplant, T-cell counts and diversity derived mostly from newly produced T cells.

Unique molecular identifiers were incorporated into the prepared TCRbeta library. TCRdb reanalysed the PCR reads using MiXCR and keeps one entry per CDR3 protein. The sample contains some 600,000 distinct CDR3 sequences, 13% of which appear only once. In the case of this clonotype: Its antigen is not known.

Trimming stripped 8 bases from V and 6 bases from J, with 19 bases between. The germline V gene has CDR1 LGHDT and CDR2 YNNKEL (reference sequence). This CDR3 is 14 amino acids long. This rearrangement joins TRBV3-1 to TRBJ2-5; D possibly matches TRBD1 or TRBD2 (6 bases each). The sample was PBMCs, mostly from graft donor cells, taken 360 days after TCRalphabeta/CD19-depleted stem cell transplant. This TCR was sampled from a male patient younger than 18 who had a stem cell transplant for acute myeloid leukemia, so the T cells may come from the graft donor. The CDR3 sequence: CASYAVGGAKTQYF. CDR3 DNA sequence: TGTGCCAGCTACGCGGTGGGGGGCGCGAAGACCCAGTACTTC.